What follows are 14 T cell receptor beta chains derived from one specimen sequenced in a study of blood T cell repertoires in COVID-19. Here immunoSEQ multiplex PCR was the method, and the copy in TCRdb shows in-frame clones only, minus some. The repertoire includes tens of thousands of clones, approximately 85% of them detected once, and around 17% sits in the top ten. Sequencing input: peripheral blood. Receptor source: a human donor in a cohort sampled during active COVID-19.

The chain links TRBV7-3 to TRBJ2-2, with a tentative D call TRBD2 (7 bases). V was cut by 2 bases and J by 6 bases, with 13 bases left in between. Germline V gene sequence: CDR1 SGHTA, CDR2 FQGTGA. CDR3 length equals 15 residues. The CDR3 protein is CASSLGGAAPGELFF. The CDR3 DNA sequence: TGTGCCAGCAGCTTAGGGGGGGCCGCCCCCGGGGAGCTGTTTTTT.

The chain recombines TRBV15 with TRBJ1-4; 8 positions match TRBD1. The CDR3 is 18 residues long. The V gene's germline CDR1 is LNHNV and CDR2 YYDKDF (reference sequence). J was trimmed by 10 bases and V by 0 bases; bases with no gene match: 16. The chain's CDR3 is CATSRERTGKRGIGKLFF. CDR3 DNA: TGTGCCACCAGCAGAGAGCGGACAGGGAAACGTGGGATCGGAAAACTGTTTTTT.

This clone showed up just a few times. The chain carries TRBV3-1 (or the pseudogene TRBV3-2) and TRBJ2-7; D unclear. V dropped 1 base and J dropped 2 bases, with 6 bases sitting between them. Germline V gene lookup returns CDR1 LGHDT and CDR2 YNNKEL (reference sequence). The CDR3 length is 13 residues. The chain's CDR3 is CASSQADTYEQYF. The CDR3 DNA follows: TGTGCCAGCAGCCAAGCCGACACCTACGAGCAGTACTTC.

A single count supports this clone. CDR3 DNA sequence: TGTGCCAGTAGTCCCGGGACAGCTGGAAACACCATATATTTT. Translating gives CASSPGTAGNTIYF. This chain links TRBV19 with TRBJ1-3; 7 bases agree with TRBD1. This CDR3 comprises 14 residues. V lost 5 bases to trimming and J lost 2 bases; unmatched junction nucleotides: 3. Germline V gene sequence: CDR1 LNHDA, CDR2 SQIVND (reference sequence).

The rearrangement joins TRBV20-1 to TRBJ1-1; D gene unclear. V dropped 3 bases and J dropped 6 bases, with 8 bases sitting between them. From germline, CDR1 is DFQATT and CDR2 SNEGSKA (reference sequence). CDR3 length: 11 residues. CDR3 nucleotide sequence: TGCAGTGCTAGTGTCGTGTCTGAAGCTTTCTTT. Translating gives CSASVVSEAFF.

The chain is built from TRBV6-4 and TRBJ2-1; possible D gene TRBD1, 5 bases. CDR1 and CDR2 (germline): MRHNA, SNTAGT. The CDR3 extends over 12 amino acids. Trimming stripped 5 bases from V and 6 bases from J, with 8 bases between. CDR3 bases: TGTGCCAGCAGTTCTAGGGGCAATGAGCAGTTCTTC. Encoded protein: CASSSRGNEQFF.

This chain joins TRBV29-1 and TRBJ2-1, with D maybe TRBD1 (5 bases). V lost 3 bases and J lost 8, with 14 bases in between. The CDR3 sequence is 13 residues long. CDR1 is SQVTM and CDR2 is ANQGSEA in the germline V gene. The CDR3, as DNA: TGCAGCGTTGAGGTACAGGTTAGGGATGAGCAGTTCTTC. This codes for CSVEVQVRDEQFF.

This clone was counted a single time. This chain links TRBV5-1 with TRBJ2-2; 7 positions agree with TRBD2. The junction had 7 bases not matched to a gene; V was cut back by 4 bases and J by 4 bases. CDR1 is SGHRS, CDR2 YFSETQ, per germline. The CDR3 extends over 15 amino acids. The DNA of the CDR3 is TGCGCCAGCAGCAAATCACTAGCGAGCACCGGGGAGCTGTTTTTT. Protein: CASSKSLASTGELFF.

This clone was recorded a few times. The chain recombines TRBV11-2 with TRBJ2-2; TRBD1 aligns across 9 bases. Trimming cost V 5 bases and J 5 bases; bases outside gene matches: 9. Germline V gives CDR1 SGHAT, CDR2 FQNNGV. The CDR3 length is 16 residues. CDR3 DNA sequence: TGTGCCAGCAGCCAAAGGGGACAGGGAGGAACCGGGGAGCTGTTTTTT. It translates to CASSQRGQGGTGELFF.

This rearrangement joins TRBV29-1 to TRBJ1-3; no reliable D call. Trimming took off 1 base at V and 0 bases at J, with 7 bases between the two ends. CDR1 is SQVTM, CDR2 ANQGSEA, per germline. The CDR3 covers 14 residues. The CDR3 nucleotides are TGCAGCGTTGAAGGGGCAAGCTCTGGAAACACCATATATTTT. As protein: CSVEGASSGNTIYF.

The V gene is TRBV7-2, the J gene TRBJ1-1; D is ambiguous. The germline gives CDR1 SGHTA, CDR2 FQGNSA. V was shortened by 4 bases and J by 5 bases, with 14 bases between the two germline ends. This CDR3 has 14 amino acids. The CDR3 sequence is CASSSGLGRTEAFF. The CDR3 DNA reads TGTGCCAGCAGCTCCGGCCTTGGGAGGACTGAAGCTTTCTTT.

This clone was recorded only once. The CDR3 bases are TGTGCCAGCAGCGGAGGGGGACTAGCGGGCCTTAGCTCCTACAATGAGCAGTTCTTC. Translating it yields CASSGGGLAGLSSYNEQFF. The chain combines TRBV7-9 with TRBJ2-1; 12 bases match TRBD2. CDR3 length equals 19 residues. The V gene's germline CDR1 is SEHNR and CDR2 FQNEAQ (reference sequence). Germline trimming cut 5 bases from V and 0 bases from J; bases unmatched to any gene: 11.

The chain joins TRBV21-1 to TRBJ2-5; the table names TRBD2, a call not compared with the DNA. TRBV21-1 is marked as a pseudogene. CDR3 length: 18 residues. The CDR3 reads CASSNGGENQGCSETQYF. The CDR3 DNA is TGTGCCAGCAGCAACGGGGGGGAGAATCAGGGGTGTTCGGAGACCCAGTACTTC.

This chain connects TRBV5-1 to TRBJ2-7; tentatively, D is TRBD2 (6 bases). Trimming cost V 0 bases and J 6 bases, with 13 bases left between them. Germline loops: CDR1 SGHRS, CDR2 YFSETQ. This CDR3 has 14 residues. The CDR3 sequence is CASSLALDGGEQYF. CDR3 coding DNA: TGCGCCAGCAGCTTGGCCTTGGACGGGGGCGAGCAGTACTTC.